The present T cell receptor (beta chain) was sequenced within a study of T cell responses to AZD1222 COVID-19 vaccine. Findings of the study overall: Reportedly, nearly half of unique spike TCRs recognized epitopes outside B.1.351/B.1.1.7 mutations. Repertoires were sampled only after the peak T cell response. Just 5 or 6 AZD1222 recipients tested seropositive at baseline. Donors were largely white British and mainly female; clonal diversity was possibly underestimated.

As to this clone: Its antigen is as yet unknown.

CDR1 and CDR2 (germline): MNHEY, SVGAGI. This CDR3 region has 14 residues. Trimming took off 8 bases at V and 1 base at J, with 13 bases between the two ends. The table came from immunoSEQ multiplex PCR; TCRdb's copy has only in-frame clones and leaves some out. Here the sample spans about 130,000 clones, about nine tenths being singletons. This sample comprised peripheral blood, obtained on day 0 of AZD1222 vaccination. The genes are TRBV6-5 and TRBJ2-3, with D hard to call. The receptor was derived from an adult in good health. CDR3 nucleotide sequence: TGTGCCAGCTCGCCAGCTAGGGGCACAGATACGCAGTATTTT. Amino acid sequence: CASSPARGTDTQYF.